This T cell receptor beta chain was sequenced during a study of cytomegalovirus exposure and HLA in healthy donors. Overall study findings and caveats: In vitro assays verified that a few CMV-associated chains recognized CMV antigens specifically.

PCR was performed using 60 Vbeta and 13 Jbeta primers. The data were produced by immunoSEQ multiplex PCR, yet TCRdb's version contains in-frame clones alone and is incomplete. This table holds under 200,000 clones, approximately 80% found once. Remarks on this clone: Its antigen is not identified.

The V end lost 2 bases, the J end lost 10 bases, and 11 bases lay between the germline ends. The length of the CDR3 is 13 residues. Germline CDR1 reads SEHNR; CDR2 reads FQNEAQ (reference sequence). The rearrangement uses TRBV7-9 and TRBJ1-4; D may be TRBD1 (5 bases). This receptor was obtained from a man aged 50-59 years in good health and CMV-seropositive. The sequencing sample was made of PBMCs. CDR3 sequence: CASSLQGIGKLFF. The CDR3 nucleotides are TGTGCCAGCAGCTTACAGGGAATCGGAAAACTGTTTTTT.